Listed below are T cell receptor beta chains from one sample, sequenced in a study of graft-versus-host responses after intestinal transplantation. These receptors' antigens are unknown. Libraries were prepared by immunoSEQ multiplex PCR; TCRdb keeps only in-frame clonotypes and omits some of them. The sample records tens of thousands of clones, about nine tenths being singletons. This specimen was unstimulated CD4+ T cells sorted from spleen or lymph node cells, taken before intestinal transplant. The origin of the receptors is a human donor who received an intestinal transplant. The CDR3 runs from the conserved cysteine through the conserved F or W. D genes are given only for firm matches. Clone size is not always given. Where it is, it says once, few, many or a class for expanded clones.

>.|.|TRBJ1-1|TRBV7-2|13
TGTGCCAGCAACCCGTATCAGGGCACTGAAGCTTTCTTT
CASNPYQGTEAFF
>.|once|TRBJ1-3|TRBV30|14
TGTGCCTGGAGAGTGGGACTCCTTCTTGACACCATATATTTT
CAWRVGLLLDTIYF
>TRBD2|.|TRBJ2-1|TRBV9|17
TGTGCCAGCAGCGTAGCCCCCACTAGCGGGGAAATCTATGAGCAGTTCTTC
CASSVAPTSGEIYEQFF
>.|.|TRBJ2-7|TRBV29-1|12
TGCAGCGTTCGACAGGGCGGGGACGAGCAGTACTTC
CSVRQGGDEQYF
>TRBD2|.|TRBJ2-7|TRBV7-2|15
TGTGCCAGCAGCCAAGGACTAGCGGGGGGGCGCGAGCAGTACTTC
CASSQGLAGGREQYF
>TRBD2|.|TRBJ2-2|TRBV10-2|17
TGCGCCAGCAGTGATCCAGCGGGGGGGCCGGGAACCGGGGAGCTGTTTTTT
CASSDPAGGPGTGELFF
>.|.|TRBJ1-1|TRBV19|17
TGTGCCAGTAGTAGGGGTTATGGGGGCGCGGGGAACACTGAAGCTTTCTTT
CASSRGYGGAGNTEAFF
>TRBD1|.|TRBJ1-2|TRBV5-1|14
TGCGCCAGCAGCTTAGCTGGACAGGGGGGAGACTACACCTTC
CASSLAGQGGDYTF
>.|.|TRBJ1-1|TRBV30|15
TGTGCCTGGAGTGAGGGCAGGGGTCCGAACACTGAAGCTTTCTTT
CAWSEGRGPNTEAFF
>.|.|TRBJ1-2|TRBV13|15
TGTGCCAGCAGCTTAGGACCGCGACTTGACTATGGCTACACCTTC
CASSLGPRLDYGYTF
>TRBD2|.|TRBJ2-1|TRBV7-2|14
TGTGCCAGCAGCAGAAGCAAGGGACTAGTAGAGCAGTTCTTC
CASSRSKGLVEQFF
>.|.|TRBJ1-5|TRBV7-2|13
TGTGCCAGCAGCGCATTGTCGGGTCAGCCCCAGCATTTT
CASSALSGQPQHF
>TRBD2|.|TRBJ2-1|TRBV2|18
TGTGCCATCAATAGCGGGAAATCCCCGTCTCCTAAGCGCGATGAGCAGTTCTTC
CAINSGKSPSPKRDEQFF
>.|.|TRBJ2-1|TRBV6-5|13
TGTGCCAGCCGACGGAGCTCCTACAATGAGCAGTTCTTC
CASRRSSYNEQFF
>.|.|TRBJ1-1|TRBV5-1|13
TGCGCCAGCAGCTTCAGGGGACGGGAAGAAGCTTTCTTT
CASSFRGREEAFF
>TRBD1|.|TRBJ1-1|TRBV7-2|13
TGTGCCAGCAGCTTCCGACAGGGGGCTAGCGCTTTCTTT
CASSFRQGASAFF
>.|.|TRBJ1-1|TRBV18|14
TGTGCCAGCTCACCGGCGAGCGGGAACACTGAAGCTTTCTTT
CASSPASGNTEAFF
>.|.|TRBJ2-3|TRBV10-3|14
TGTGCCATCCTCAGGCAGGGGACCACAGATACGCAGTATTTT
CAILRQGTTDTQYF
>.|.|TRBJ1-1|TRBV5-6|11
TGTGCCAGCAGCCGAGGTGGGGAAGCTTTCTTT
CASSRGGEAFF
>TRBD2|.|TRBJ2-3|TRBV11-3|16
TGTGCCAGCAGCTTCAACAGCGGGGGGCGGACAGATACGCAGTATTTT
CASSFNSGGRTDTQYF
>.|.|TRBJ2-1|TRBV19|11
TGTGCCAGTAAACAGGACAATGAGCAGTTCTTC
CASKQDNEQFF
>.|.|TRBJ1-3|TRBV20-1|10
TGCAGTGCACAGGGAAACACCATATATTTT
CSAQGNTIYF
>.|once|TRBJ1-1|TRBV7-9|15
TGTGCCAGCAGCGACCGACAGGTTTTGGGCACTGAAGCTTTCTTT
CASSDRQVLGTEAFF
>.|.|TRBJ2-3|TRBV11-2|15
TGTGCCAGCAGCCAAGGGACTTTGGGGACAGATACGCAGTATTTT
CASSQGTLGTDTQYF
>TRBD1|.|TRBJ2-1|TRBV7-9|17
TGTGCCAGCAGCATGACTCTGGGGACAGGGTCCTACAATGAGCAGTTCTTC
CASSMTLGTGSYNEQFF
>TRBD1|.|TRBJ1-6|TRBV5-1|16
TGCGCCAGCAGCCTGAGGACAGGGGGCGATAATTCACCCCTCCACTTT
CASSLRTGGDNSPLHF
>.|.|TRBJ2-7|TRBV7-9|16
TGTGCCAGCAGCTCAATAGGGGCTAGCGTGTCCTACGAGCAGTACTTC
CASSSIGASVSYEQYF
>.|.|TRBJ1-5|TRBV5-4|14
TGTGCCAGCAGCCCCCCAGGAGGAAACCAGCCCCAGCATTTT
CASSPPGGNQPQHF
>TRBD2|.|TRBJ2-7|TRBV20-1|11
TGCCGAGCGGGGGACCCCTACGAGCAGTACTTC
CRAGDPYEQYF